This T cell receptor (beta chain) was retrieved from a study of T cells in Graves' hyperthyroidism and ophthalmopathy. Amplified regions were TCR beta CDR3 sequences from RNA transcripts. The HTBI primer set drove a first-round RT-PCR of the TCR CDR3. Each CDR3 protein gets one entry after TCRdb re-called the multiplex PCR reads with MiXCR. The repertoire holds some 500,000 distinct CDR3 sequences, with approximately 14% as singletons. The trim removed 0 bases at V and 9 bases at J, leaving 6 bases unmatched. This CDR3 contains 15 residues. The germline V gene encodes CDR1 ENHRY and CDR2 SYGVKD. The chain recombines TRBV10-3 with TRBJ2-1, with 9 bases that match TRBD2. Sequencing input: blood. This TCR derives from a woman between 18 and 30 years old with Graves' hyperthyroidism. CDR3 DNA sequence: TGTGCCATCAGTGAGTCAGCGGGACTAGCACCTGAGCAGTTCTTC. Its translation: CAISESAGLAPEQFF.